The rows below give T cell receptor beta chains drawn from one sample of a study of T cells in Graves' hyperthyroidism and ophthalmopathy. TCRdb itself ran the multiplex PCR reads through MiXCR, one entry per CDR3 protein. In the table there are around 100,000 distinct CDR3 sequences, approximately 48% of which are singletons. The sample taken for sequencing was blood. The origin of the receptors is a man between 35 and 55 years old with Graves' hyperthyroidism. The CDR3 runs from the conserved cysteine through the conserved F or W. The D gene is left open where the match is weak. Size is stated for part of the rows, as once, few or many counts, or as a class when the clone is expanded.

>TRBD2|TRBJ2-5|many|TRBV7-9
TGTGCCAGCAGCCCCGAGAGCGGGAGGGAGACCCAGTACTTC
CASSPESGRETQYF
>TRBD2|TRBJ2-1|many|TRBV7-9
TGTGCCAGCAGCTGGGGGGCGGGAGGGGTTCAGGATGAGCAGTTCTTC
CASSWGAGGVQDEQFF
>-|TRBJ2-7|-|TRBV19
TGTGCCGGTAGTCGAGACATAAACCACGAGCAGTACTTC
CAGSRDINHEQYF
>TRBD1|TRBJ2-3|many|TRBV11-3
TGTGCCAGCAGCTCAAGGACAGGTGGCCCAGATACGCAGTATTTT
CASSSRTGGPDTQYF
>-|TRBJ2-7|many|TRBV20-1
TGCAGTGCTCTTTCGACAGGAGCCTTTTCCTACGAGCAGTACTTC
CSALSTGAFSYEQYF
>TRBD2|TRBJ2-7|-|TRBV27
TGTGCCAGCAGTTTATTAGCGGGCGACTACGAGCAGTACTTC
CASSLLAGDYEQYF
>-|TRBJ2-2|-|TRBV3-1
TGTGCCAGCAGCCTTTACAGGGGAGGTGACGACACCGGGGAGCTGTTTTTT
CASSLYRGGDDTGELFF
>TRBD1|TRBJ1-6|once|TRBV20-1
TGCAGTGCTAGTCGGCAGGGGGCAGGCAATTCACCCCTCCACTTT
CSASRQGAGNSPLHF
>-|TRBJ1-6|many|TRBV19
TGTGCCAGTAATGTCGGGCAGGTCAATTCACCCCTCCACTTT
CASNVGQVNSPLHF
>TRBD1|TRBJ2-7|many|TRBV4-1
TGCGCCAGCAGCCGGCTCGGGGACAGTTCCTACGAGCAGTACTTC
CASSRLGDSSYEQYF
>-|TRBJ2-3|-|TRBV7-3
TGTGCCAGCAGGATAGACGGTGTTAGCACAGATACGCAGTATTTT
CASRIDGVSTDTQYF
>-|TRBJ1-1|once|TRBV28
TGTGCCAGCAGTCCGTGGACGGCAGGCGCGATGAGCACTGAAGCTTTCTTT
CASSPWTAGAMSTEAFF
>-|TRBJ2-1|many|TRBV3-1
TGTGCCAGCAGCCAAGAAAGGACGGAGGGGCTGTTCTTC
CASSQERTEGLFF
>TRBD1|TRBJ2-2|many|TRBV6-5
TGTGCCAGCAGGGAGGGACAGGGGAACACCGGGGAGCTGTTTTTT
CASREGQGNTGELFF
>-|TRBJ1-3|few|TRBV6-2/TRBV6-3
TGTGCCAGCAGTTATGCAAGCTCTGGAAACACCATATATTTT
CASSYASSGNTIYF
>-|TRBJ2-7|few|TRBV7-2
TGTGCCTGGAACCCCGGACTGAACTACGAGCAGTACTTC
CAWNPGLNYEQYF
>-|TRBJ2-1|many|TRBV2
TGTGCCAGCACCGGACCCACTCGCGATGAGCAGTTCTTC
CASTGPTRDEQFF
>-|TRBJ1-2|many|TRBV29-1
TGCAGCGGCGGGGGGGGGCAGGAGGGCTACACCTTC
CSGGGGQEGYTF
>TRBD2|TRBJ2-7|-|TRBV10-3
TGTGCCATCAGTGAGGGGACTAGCGGGCCCCACGAGCAGTACTTC
CAISEGTSGPHEQYF
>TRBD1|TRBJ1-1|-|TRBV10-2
TGCACCAGCAGTAAGACAGGGGGTTGGAACGCTGAAGCTTTCTTT
CTSSKTGGWNAEAFF
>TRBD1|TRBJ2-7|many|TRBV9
TGTGCCAGCAGCGTAGAATACAGGGGGAGCGAGCAGTACTTC
CASSVEYRGSEQYF
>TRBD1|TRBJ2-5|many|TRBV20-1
TGCAGTGCTACCTACAGGGGGCTCGGAGAGACCCAGTACTTC
CSATYRGLGETQYF
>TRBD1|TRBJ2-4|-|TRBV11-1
TGTGCCAGCAGCTTACGAGGACAGGGGGTCCTAGCCAAAAACATTCAGCACTTC
CASSLRGQGVLAKNIQHF
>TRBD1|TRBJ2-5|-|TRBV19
TGTGCCAGTAGTATGGGGACAGGGGGGACCCAGTACTTC
CASSMGTGGTQYF
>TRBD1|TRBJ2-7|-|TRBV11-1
TGTGCCAGCAGCTCGGGACAGGGATGGTACGAGCAGTACTTC
CASSSGQGWYEQYF
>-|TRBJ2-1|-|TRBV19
TGTGCCAGTAGTGTTTCGAGAAATGAGCAGTTCTTC
CASSVSRNEQFF
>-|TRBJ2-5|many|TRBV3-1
TGTGCCAGCTCCGTGAGACAAGAGACCCAGTACTTC
CASSVRQETQYF
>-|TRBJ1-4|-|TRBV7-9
TGTGCCAGCAGCTCCGGGACCCCTAATGAAAGACTGTTTTTT
CASSSGTPNERLFF
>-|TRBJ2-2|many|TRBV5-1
TGCGCCAGCAGATCACGGAACACCGGGGAGCTGTTTTTT
CASRSRNTGELFF
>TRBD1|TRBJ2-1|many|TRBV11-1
TGTGCCAGCAGCAGGACAGGGGTTTTAGTCAATGAGCAGTTCTTC
CASSRTGVLVNEQFF
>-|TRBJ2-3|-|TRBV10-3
TGTGCCATCCGCGAGAATTCGGGACTCAGGAACACAGATACGCAGTATTTT
CAIRENSGLRNTDTQYF
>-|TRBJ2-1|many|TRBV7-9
TGTGCCAGCGAGGGGCAGGGGCTTGAGCAGTTCTTC
CASEGQGLEQFF
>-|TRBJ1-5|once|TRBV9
TGTGCCAGCAGCCTAGCGGGATTGAAGCCCCAGCATTTT
CASSLAGLKPQHF
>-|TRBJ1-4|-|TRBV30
TGTGCCTGGAGGGACGCAGGGGCAGATGAAAAACTGTTTTTT
CAWRDAGADEKLFF
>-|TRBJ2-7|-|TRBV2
TGTGCCAGCAGTGATTTTTCCTACGAGCAGTACTTC
CASSDFSYEQYF
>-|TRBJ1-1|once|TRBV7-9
TGTGCCAGCAGCTCCCCGGAGAAGGCGACAGTGGACACTGAAGCTTTCTTC
CASSSPEKATVDTEAFF
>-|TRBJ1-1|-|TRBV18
TGTGCCAGCTCACCACGAACAGAAGAAGCTTTCTTT
CASSPRTEEAFF
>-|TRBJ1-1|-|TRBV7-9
TGTGCCAGCAGCCCGGCGGCTGAAGCTTTCTTT
CASSPAAEAFF
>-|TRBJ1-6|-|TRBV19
TGTGCCAGTAGTATCCCCGGGAATTCACCCCTCCACTTT
CASSIPGNSPLHF
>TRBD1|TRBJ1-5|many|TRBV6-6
TGTGCCAGCAGTGTCCACCCGGGACAGGGACGCCAGCCCCAGCATTTT
CASSVHPGQGRQPQHF
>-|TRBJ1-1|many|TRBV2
TGTGCCAGCAGGGTCAGAAAGTCGAACACTGAAGCTTTCTTT
CASRVRKSNTEAFF
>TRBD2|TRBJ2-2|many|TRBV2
TGTGCCAGCAGGTCACTAGCGGGGGTAACGAACACCGGGGAGCTGTTTTTT
CASRSLAGVTNTGELFF
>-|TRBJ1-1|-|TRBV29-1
TGCAGCGGAAAGTCTCTGGGGACTGAAGCTTTCTTT
CSGKSLGTEAFF
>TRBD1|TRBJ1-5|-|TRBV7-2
TGTGCCAGCACTTATACCGGGACAGGGGAGATTGGGAGCAATCAGCCCCAGCATTTT
CASTYTGTGEIGSNQPQHF
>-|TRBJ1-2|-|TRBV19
TGTGCCAGTAGTATGGGGGGTTTCGGCTACACCTTC
CASSMGGFGYTF
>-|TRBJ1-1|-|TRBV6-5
TGTGCCAGCAGTCAGTTCCAGACAGTCGCCATGAACACTGAAGCTTTCTTT
CASSQFQTVAMNTEAFF
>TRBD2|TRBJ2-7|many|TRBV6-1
TGTGCCAGCCTGCGGGGGGGCAACGAGCAGTACTTC
CASLRGGNEQYF
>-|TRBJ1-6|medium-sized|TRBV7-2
TGTGCCAGCAGCTTCAGCCTGAGGAATTCACCCCTCCACTTT
CASSFSLRNSPLHF
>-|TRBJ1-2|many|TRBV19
TGTGCCAGTAGTGCTTTACCGGGATCCAACTATGGCTACACCTTC
CASSALPGSNYGYTF
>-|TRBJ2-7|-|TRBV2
TGTGCCGTCCCTAACCTTGGCAGGGCGCCCTACGAGCAGTACTTC
CAVPNLGRAPYEQYF
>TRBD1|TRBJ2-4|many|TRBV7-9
TGTGCCAGCAGCCCTCTCCGGGACAGAAAAAACATTCAGTACTTC
CASSPLRDRKNIQYF
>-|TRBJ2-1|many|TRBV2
TGTGCCAGCATCCTCTCGATGATCTACAATGAGCAGTTCTTC
CASILSMIYNEQFF
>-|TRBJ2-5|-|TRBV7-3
TGTGCCAGCAGCTTATCGGGCCTAGCTGGCGGCAATGAGACCCAGTACTTC
CASSLSGLAGGNETQYF
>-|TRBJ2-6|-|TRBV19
TGTGCCAGTAGTATACCTGGGGCCAACGTCCTGACTTTC
CASSIPGANVLTF
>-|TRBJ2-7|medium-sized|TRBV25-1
TGTGCCAGCAGTGATCGAGGGGTACTCCACGAGCAGTACTTC
CASSDRGVLHEQYF